The sequence of this TCR beta chain was determined in a study of T cell responses to AZD1222 COVID-19 vaccine (dated by TCRdb to 2020 to 2022). About the study as a whole: AZD1222 recipients with second doses at about 4 weeks or about 12 weeks were pooled, because spike-specific TCR depth and breadth did not differ between schedules. TCR sequencing covered roughly 230 trial participants: 207 given two doses of AZD1222 and about 26 given two doses of MenACWY control vaccine. Trial participants were enrolled by age into 18-55, 56-69 and 70-plus year subgroups, with about 150, 28 and 57 TCR-sequenced participants respectively. The investigation overall reported the following: After two AZD1222 doses, both the breadth and the depth of spike-specific TCRs were significantly higher than at day 0 and than in MenACWY recipients. The vaccine-associated CD4 TCRs covered the entire spike protein, and the dominant responses fell in regions 160-218 and 743-854. The 56-69-year group was small, and its depth increase did not reach significance, likely because of low power. Because no day 14 peak-response samples were available, repertoires were characterized only after the peak T cell response. Most participants were white British and females outnumbered males, and the authors suggested that clonal diversity may have been underestimated. Nearly half of unique spike-specific TCRs reportedly recognized epitopes outside regions mutated in the B.1.351 and B.1.1.7 variants. Conclusions about previously exposed vaccinees were limited because only 5 or 6 AZD1222 recipients were SARS-CoV-2 seropositive at baseline.

The CDR3 regions of human TCRbeta chains were subjected to immunosequencing. In the source study's methods: TCRs in the repertoires were matched against a reference library of SARS-CoV-2-specific TCRs that had been generated with the MIRA antigen-specificity platform. Breadth was defined as the fraction of unique TCRs that were SARS-CoV-2-associated, and depth was defined as the fraction of total T cells that were SARS-CoV-2-associated. Each spike-specific TCR was assigned to its reactive spike region and to a CD4 or CD8 class using the MIRA data. Log10-transformed breadth and depth values were compared by one-way ANOVA with Sidak's multiple comparisons tests. Imported from immuneACCESS, the table was reduced by TCRdb to in-frame sequences with V and J called. These copies leave out some clones; in studies compared against another copy, an unresolved V gene accounts for under half, and the cause of the remainder is not known. The V and J calls and clone size were taken over from that table, and D and trimming were inferred from the DNA. The sample table holds 150,000 or so clones, of which 92% were seen once. The ten largest account for roughly 1.3% of the sample.

The sample's time point label, decoded: baseline before first vaccination. Vaccinee samples were obtained from the UK trials COV001 and COV002, which included a single-blind randomized controlled phase 2/3 trial of AZD1222 (ChAdOx1 nCoV-19) in healthy adults. For TCRbeta chain sequencing, PBMC samples from trial participants were taken at day 0 and at day 28 after the second dose. Compared with germline, V lacks 4 bases and J lacks 4 bases; bases without a gene match: 15. The germline V gene supplies CDR1 SGHTA and CDR2 FQGNSA. From the cysteine up to the phenylalanine, the CDR3 has a length of 18 residues. Of all the DNA, just the CDR3 is kept, 54 bases in frame from base 1. A note on this clone: Its antigen target is currently unknown. No much larger clone is present one base from it, and per-base qualities are unavailable.

Recombination joined TRBV7-2 with TRBJ2-1; 8 nucleotides in the junction match TRBD2. The receptor was isolated from an adult in good health. Sequenced material: peripheral blood, taken on day 0 of AZD1222 vaccination. The sequenced DNA is TGTGCCAGCAGCTCCCCTAGCGGGCCCAGCCGAAATTACAATGAGCAGTTCTTC. This sequence encodes CASSSPSGPSRNYNEQFF.